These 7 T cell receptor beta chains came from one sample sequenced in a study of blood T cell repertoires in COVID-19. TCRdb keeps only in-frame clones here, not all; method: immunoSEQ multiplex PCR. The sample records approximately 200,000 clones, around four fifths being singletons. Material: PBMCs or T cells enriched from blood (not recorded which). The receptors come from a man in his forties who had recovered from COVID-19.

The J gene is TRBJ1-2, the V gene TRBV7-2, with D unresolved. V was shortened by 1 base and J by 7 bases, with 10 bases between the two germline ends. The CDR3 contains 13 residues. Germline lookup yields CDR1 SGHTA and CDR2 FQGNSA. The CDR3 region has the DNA TGTGCCAGCAGCTTAGTTCTCCGCGGTGGCTACACCTTC. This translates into CASSLVLRGGYTF.

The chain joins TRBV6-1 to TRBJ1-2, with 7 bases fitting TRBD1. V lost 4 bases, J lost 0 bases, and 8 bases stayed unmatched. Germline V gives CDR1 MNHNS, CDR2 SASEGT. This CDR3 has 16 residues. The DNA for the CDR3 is TGTGCCAGCAGTGGGGGACAGTACTTAGCTAACTATGGCTACACCTTC. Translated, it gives CASSGGQYLANYGYTF.

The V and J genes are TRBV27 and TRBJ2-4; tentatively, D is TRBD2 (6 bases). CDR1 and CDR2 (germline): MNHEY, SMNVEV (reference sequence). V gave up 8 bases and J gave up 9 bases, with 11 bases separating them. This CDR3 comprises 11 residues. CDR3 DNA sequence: TGTGCCAGCGGGCCGGGAGCCATTCAGTACTTC. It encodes CASGPGAIQYF.

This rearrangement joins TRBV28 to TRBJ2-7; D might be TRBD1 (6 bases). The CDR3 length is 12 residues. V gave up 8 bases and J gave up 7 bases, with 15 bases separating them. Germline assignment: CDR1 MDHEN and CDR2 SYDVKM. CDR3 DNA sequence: TGTGCCAGCCAAAAAACAACAGGGGAGCAGTACTTC. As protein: CASQKTTGEQYF.

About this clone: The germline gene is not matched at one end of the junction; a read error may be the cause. The CDR3 protein is CASSPRGTAKEKLFF. CDR3 DNA sequence: TGTGCCAGCAGCCCACGGGGGACAGCTAAGGAAAAACTGTTTTTT. This chain connects TRBV7-2 to TRBJ1-4; 7 bases line up with TRBD1. The germline V gene encodes CDR1 SGHTA and CDR2 FQGNSA. The CDR3 covers 15 residues.

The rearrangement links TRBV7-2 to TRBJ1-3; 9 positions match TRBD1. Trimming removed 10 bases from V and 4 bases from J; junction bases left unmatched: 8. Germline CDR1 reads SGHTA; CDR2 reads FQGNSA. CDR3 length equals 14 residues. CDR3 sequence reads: CATITGGLGNTIYF. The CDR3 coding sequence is TGTGCCACTATTACAGGGGGCCTCGGAAACACCATATATTTT.

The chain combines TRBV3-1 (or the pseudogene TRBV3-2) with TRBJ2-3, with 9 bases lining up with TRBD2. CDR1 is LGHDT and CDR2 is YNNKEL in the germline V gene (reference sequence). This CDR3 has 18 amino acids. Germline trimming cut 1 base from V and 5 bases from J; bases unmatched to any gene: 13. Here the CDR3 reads CASSQVPTGTSLVDTQYF. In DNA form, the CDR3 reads TGTGCCAGCAGCCAAGTCCCAACCGGGACTAGCTTAGTAGATACGCAGTATTTT.